Sequencing of this T cell receptor beta chain was carried out in a study of Graves' ophthalmopathy and Graves' hyperthyroidism. Overall study: No treatment had been given when peripheral blood was collected at initial diagnosis.

Study-wide results and limits: A 13-signature model separated ophthalmopathy from stable hyperthyroidism, roughly 86% sensitivity, 80% to 83% specificity. A majority of expanded thyroid clonotypes exceeding 0.001 frequency were likewise present in blood.

This CDR3 comprises 15 residues. V lost 6 bases to trimming and J lost 3 bases, with 18 bases between them. The V gene's germline CDR1 is MNHNS and CDR2 SASEGT. The sequenced template was RNA, covering the TCR beta CDR3 region. The first round was an RT-PCR with HTBI primers, and the second round was a multiplex PCR. TCRdb redid the calling of the multiplex PCR reads with MiXCR, one entry per CDR3 protein. This sample yields approximately 330,000 distinct CDR3 sequences, of which about 17% are seen a single time; more than 9% belongs to the top ten. Moderate-to-severe activity, CAS at least 3, NOSPECS at least 4 and duration under 3 months characterized donors with ophthalmopathy. This clonotype was seen repeatedly, ten times or more. Its antigen is not identified.

J is TRBJ2-7 and V is TRBV6-1, with a weak D call TRBD2 (5 bases). Sequenced material: peripheral blood. The origin of this receptor is an adult man with Graves' ophthalmopathy. The CDR3 is CASRLASTGYYEQYF. In DNA, the CDR3 is TGTGCCAGCAGGCTGGCGTCGACGGGGTACTACGAGCAGTACTTC.